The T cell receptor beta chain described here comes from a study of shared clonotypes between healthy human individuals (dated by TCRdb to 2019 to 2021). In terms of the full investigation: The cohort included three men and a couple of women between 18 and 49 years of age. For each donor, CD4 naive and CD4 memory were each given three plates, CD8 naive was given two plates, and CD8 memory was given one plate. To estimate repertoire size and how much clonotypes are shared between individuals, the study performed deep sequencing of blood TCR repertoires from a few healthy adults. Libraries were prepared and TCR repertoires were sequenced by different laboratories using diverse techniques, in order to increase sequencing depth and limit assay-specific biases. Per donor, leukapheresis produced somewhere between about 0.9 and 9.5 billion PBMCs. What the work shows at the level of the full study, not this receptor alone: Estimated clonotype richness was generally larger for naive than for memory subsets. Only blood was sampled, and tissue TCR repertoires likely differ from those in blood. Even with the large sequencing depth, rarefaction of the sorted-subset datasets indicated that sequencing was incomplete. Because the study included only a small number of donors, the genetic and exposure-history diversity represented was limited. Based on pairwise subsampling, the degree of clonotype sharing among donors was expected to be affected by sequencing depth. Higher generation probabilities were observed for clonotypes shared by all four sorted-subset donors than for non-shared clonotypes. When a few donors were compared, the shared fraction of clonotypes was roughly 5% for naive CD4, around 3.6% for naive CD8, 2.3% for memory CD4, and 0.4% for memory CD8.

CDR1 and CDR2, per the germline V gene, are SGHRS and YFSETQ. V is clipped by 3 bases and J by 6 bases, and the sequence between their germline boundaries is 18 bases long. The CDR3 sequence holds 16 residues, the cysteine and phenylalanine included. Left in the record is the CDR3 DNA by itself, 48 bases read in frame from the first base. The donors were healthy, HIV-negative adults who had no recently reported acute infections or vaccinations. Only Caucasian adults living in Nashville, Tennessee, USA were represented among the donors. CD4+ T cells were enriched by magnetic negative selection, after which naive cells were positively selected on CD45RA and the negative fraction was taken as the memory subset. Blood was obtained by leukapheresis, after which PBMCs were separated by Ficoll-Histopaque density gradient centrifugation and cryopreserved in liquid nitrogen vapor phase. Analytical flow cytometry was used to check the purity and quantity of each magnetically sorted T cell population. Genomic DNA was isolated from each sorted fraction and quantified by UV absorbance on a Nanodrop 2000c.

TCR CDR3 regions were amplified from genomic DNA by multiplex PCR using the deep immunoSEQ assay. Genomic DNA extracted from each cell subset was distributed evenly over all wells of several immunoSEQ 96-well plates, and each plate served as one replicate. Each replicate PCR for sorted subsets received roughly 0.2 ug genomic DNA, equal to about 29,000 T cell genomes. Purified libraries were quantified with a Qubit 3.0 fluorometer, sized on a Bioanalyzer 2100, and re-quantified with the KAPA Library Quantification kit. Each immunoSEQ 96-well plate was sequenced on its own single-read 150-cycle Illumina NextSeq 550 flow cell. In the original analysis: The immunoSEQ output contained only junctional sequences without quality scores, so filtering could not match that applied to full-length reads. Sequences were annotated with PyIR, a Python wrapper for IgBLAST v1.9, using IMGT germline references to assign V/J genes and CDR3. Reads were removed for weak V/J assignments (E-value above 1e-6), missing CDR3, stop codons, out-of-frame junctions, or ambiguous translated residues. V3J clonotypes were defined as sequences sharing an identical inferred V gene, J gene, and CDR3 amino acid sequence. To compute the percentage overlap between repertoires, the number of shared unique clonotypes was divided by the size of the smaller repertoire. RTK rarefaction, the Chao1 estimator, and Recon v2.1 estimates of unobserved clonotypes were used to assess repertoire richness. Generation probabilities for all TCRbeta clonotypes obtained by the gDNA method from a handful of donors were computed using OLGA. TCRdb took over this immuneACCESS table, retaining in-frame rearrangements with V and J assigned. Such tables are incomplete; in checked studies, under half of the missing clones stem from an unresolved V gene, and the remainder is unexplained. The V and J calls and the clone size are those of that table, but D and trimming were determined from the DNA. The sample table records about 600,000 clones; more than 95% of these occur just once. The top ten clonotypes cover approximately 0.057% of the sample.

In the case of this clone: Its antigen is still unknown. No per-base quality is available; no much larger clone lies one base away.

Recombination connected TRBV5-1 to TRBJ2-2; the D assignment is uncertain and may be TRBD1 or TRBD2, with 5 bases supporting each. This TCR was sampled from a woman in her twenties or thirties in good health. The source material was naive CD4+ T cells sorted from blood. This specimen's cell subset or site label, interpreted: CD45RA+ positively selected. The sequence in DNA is TGCGCCAGCAGCTCGATACCGGCAGGGACGGCCGGGGAGCTGTTTTTT. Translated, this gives CASSSIPAGTAGELFF.